The 22 T cell receptor beta chains reported below all come from one sample, sequenced in a study of CD8 T cells in ankylosing spondylitis. Via MiXCR, TCRdb re-called the 5' RACE reads, giving one row per CDR3 protein. The sample records over 130,000 distinct CDR3 sequences, 40% to 50% being singletons. The material sequenced was synovial fluid, either unsorted or a sorted T cell fraction (not recorded which). The receptors stem from a male donor with ankylosing spondylitis.

This clonotype came up a few times. A junction end diverges from the germline sequence, so it may reflect a read error. The chain couples TRBV7-7 to TRBJ2-1, with 9 nucleotides matching TRBD2. The CDR3 totals 15 residues. Germline V gene lookup returns CDR1 SSHAT and CDR2 FNYEAQ (reference sequence). As DNA, the CDR3 is TGTGCTAGCAGCCCCCTAGTTTTTAGCGGGGGACCGCAGTTCTTC. Its translation: CASSPLVFSGGPQFF.

The CDR3 nucleotides are TGTGCCAGCAGCATCCGCGACAGTCTGGGCTACACCTTC. Its translation: CASSIRDSLGYTF. The chain couples TRBV7-8 to TRBJ1-2; a weak D match, TRBD1 (5 bases). This CDR3 comprises 13 residues. The germline V gene encodes CDR1 SGHVS and CDR2 FQNEAQ. Trimming stripped 5 bases from V and 8 bases from J, with 15 bases between.

This clonotype was detected many times. The chain couples TRBV28 to TRBJ2-7, with no clear D. Between the trimmed V and J ends, which lost 0 bases and 3 bases, there was a span of 6 bases. Looked up from germline, CDR1 is MDHEN and CDR2 is SYDVKM. The CDR3 is 13 residues long. The chain's CDR3 is CASSLWNGYEQYF. For the CDR3, the DNA is TGTGCCAGCAGTTTATGGAACGGCTACGAGCAGTACTTC.

The sample holds a few counts of this clonotype. The genes are TRBV28 and TRBJ2-7; D perhaps matches TRBD2 (5 bases). Trimming took off 8 bases at V and 2 bases at J, with 7 bases between the two ends. Germline CDR1 is MDHEN and CDR2 is SYDVKM. The CDR3 extends over 11 amino acids. The CDR3 reads CASSGAYEQYF. The DNA for the CDR3 is TGTGCCAGCTCCGGGGCCTACGAGCAGTACTTC.

The V gene is TRBV6-2 or TRBV6-3, the J gene TRBJ2-1; 7 bases align to TRBD2. Germline CDR1 is MNHEY and CDR2 is SVGEGT. The CDR3 runs to 17 residues. J lost 4 bases, V lost 5 bases, and 14 bases had no gene match. DNA for the CDR3: TGTGCCAGCAGTACGATGGCTAGCGGAGGGAGATACAATGAGCAGTTCTTC. Protein sequence: CASSTMASGGRYNEQFF.

This clonotype has just a few counts. This chain joins TRBV12-3 or TRBV12-4 and TRBJ2-1, with TRBD1 matching over 8 bases. After removal of 5 bases from V and 11 bases from J, the junction contained 20 bases not matched to a gene. The CDR3 sequence is 17 residues long. CDR3: CASSDRGSEQPNTKQFF. The CDR3 nucleotides are TGTGCCAGCAGTGACAGGGGCTCTGAGCAACCCAATACCAAGCAGTTCTTC.

V and J are TRBV6-4 and TRBJ2-3, with 7 bases lining up with TRBD2. V was clipped by 1 base and J by 2 bases; unmatched bases: 6. This CDR3 is 16 amino acids long. Looked up from germline, CDR1 is MRHNA and CDR2 is SNTAGT. CDR3 DNA: TGTGCCAGCAGTGACTTGGCTAGCGGAGACACAGATACGCAGTATTTT. Translating it yields CASSDLASGDTDTQYF.

A single count supports this clonotype. Here the CDR3 reads CAHGLAAYNEQFF. The CDR3 region has the DNA TGTGCCCACGGACTAGCGGCCTACAATGAGCAGTTCTTC. This sequence joins TRBV28 and TRBJ2-1; 10 nucleotides match TRBD2. Germline CDR1 is MDHEN and CDR2 is SYDVKM. There are 13 residues in the CDR3. V lost 11 bases to trimming and J lost 2 bases; unmatched junction nucleotides: 3.

The rearrangement joins TRBV12-3 or TRBV12-4 to TRBJ1-2; 7 nucleotides match TRBD1. J gave up 3 bases and V 7 bases, and 11 bases lay outside the gene matches. This CDR3 spans 15 amino acids. CDR3 sequence (DNA): TGTGCCAGCACCCCCCCAGGGGGTCAAGACTATGGCTACACCTTC. Translation gives CASTPPGGQDYGYTF.

The chain joins TRBV29-1 to TRBJ2-4; no firm D call. The V gene lost 5 bases and the J gene lost 0 bases, with 14 bases spanning the gap. CDR1 is SQVTM, CDR2 ANQGSEA, per germline. The CDR3 runs 15 residues. The CDR3 DNA is TGCAGCGTTCGCTACCGGGTCCTAGCCAAAAACATTCAGTACTTC. Residues: CSVRYRVLAKNIQYF.

There are a few counts of this clonotype. This chain uses TRBV27 with TRBJ2-5; 7 positions agree with TRBD1. This CDR3 contains 16 residues. Germline V gene data show CDR1 as MNHEY and CDR2 as SMNVEV (reference sequence). V shed 5 bases, J shed 3 bases, and the junction held 12 bases outside the gene matches. CDR3 sequence (DNA): TGTGCCAGCAGTCCCTCGGGACAGATTCTCAAAGAGACCCAGTACTTC. Protein: CASSPSGQILKETQYF.

The chain has TRBV15 and TRBJ1-5; 10 positions agree with TRBD1. The CDR3 has 15 amino acids. Looked up from germline, CDR1 is LNHNV and CDR2 is YYDKDF (reference sequence). After removal of 5 bases from V and 7 bases from J, the junction contained 8 bases not matched to a gene. CDR3 nucleotides: TGTGCCACCAGCGATTCCGGGACAGGGGAACAGCCCCAGCATTTT. Its translation is CATSDSGTGEQPQHF.

This sequence joins TRBV24-1 and TRBJ1-1, with D possibly TRBD1 on 5 matching bases. Trimming removed 2 bases from V and 8 bases from J, with 14 bases in between. Per the germline V gene, CDR1 is KGHDR and CDR2 is SFDVKD. This CDR3 has 14 residues. The CDR3 nucleotides read TGTGCCACCAGTGATTCTCCGGGACGGGGGGAAGCTTTCTTT. Translated: CATSDSPGRGEAFF.

This clonotype came up many times. The chain carries TRBV12-3 or TRBV12-4 and TRBJ2-5; D ambiguous. The ends were cut back, 1 base at V and 3 bases at J, with 15 bases in the middle. The CDR3 consists of 16 residues. CDR3 in amino acids: CASSLDAVGYKETQYF. DNA for the CDR3: TGTGCCAGCAGTTTAGATGCTGTAGGATATAAAGAGACCCAGTACTTC.

This sequence joins TRBV4-2 and TRBJ1-1, with a possible D match to TRBD1 (6 bases). The V end lost 1 base, the J end lost 1 base, and 10 bases lay between the germline ends. CDR1 and CDR2 from the germline V gene are LGHNA and YNFKEQ. CDR3 size: 15 residues. The CDR3 coding sequence is TGTGCCAGCAGCCAAGTACAGGGCGCGAACACTGAAGCTTTCTTT. Protein sequence: CASSQVQGANTEAFF.

This clonotype was seen a few times. The V and J genes are TRBV19 and TRBJ2-5; tentative D call: TRBD1 (5 bases). Germline V gene lookup returns CDR1 LNHDA and CDR2 SQIVND (reference sequence). The CDR3 covers 19 residues. Trimming took 0 bases from V and 3 from J, leaving 23 bases between them. The CDR3 sequence: CASSIEFPSNWAGKETQYF. The CDR3 DNA reads TGTGCCAGTAGTATAGAATTTCCCTCAAATTGGGCAGGGAAAGAGACCCAGTACTTC. Supplemented by reference TRBV19 and TRBJ2-5, the full variable domain reads DGGITQSPKYLFRKEGQNVTLSCEQNLNHDAMYWYRQDPGQGLRLIYYSQIVNDFQKGDIAEGYSVSREKKESFPLTVTSAQKNPTAFYLCASSIEFPSNWAGKETQYFGPGTRLLVL.

This clonotype was seen a handful of times. The genes are TRBV10-3 and TRBJ1-1, with TRBD1 as a possible D gene (6 bases). V dropped 2 bases and J dropped 10 bases, with 11 bases sitting between them. Germline-derived CDR1 and CDR2 are ENHRY and SYGVKD. The CDR3 totals 12 residues. Here the CDR3 reads CAISERRGRAFF. The CDR3 nucleotides read TGTGCCATCAGTGAGAGAAGGGGGAGAGCTTTCTTT.

The rearrangement uses TRBV10-3 and TRBJ2-7; no clear D. V lost 3 bases and J 3 bases, leaving 9 bases between the germline ends. There are 13 residues in the CDR3. Germline CDR1 and CDR2: ENHRY and SYGVKD. Written as DNA, the CDR3 is TGTGCCATCAGTGACGTGGACCTCTACGAGCAGTACTTC. Its translation: CAISDVDLYEQYF.

This chain connects TRBV4-1 to TRBJ2-1, with D possibly being TRBD2 (6 bases). Trimming left V 0 bases short and J 3 bases short, with 15 bases between. CDR3 size: 17 residues. Germline lookup yields CDR1 MGHRA and CDR2 YSYEKL. Here the CDR3 reads CASSQDGDRDFYNEQFF. CDR3 DNA sequence: TGCGCCAGCAGCCAAGATGGGGACCGGGACTTCTACAATGAGCAGTTCTTC.

The chain joins TRBV10-3 to TRBJ2-1; D is undetermined. V lost 0 bases and J lost 3, with 9 bases in between. From germline, CDR1 is ENHRY and CDR2 SYGVKD. CDR3 length: 15 amino acids. The CDR3, as DNA: TGTGCCATCAGTGAGTCTTGGCTACTCTACAATGAGCAGTTCTTC. It codes for CAISESWLLYNEQFF.

As for this clonotype: A read error may produce the germline difference seen at one junction end. This chain links TRBV12-3 or TRBV12-4 with TRBJ2-1, with 7 nucleotides matching TRBD2. The CDR3 length is 18 residues. In DNA, the CDR3 is TGTGCCTGCAGTAACAGTGAGCTGGGGGGGAAACCCTACAATGAGCAGTTCTTC. It encodes CACSNSELGGKPYNEQFF.

The V call is TRBV12-3 or TRBV12-4, the J call TRBJ1-1; D remains ambiguous. V was cut by 5 bases and J by 2 bases, with 6 bases left in between. The length of the CDR3 is 12 residues. The CDR3 DNA reads TGTGCCAGCAGTACTATAAACACTGAAGCTTTCTTT. This encodes CASSTINTEAFF.